Listed below are T cell receptor beta chains from one sample, sequenced in a study of T cell responses to AZD1222 COVID-19 vaccine. Method: immunoSEQ multiplex PCR; TCRdb's copy keeps in-frame clones and lacks some. The repertoire holds 86,000 or so clones, with 90% as singletons. Sample: peripheral blood, taken on day 0 of AZD1222 vaccination. These receptors all come from an adult in good health. Both conserved end residues are part of each CDR3.

v_call: TRBV2
cdr3_aa: CASSGRGGGNQPQHF

v_call: TRBV6-4
cdr3_aa: CASSYLDRDGYTF

v_call: TRBV25-1
cdr3_aa: CASVQGTYQETQYF

v_call: TRBV5-1
cdr3_aa: CASSGQAGTGGSPLHF

v_call: TRBV3-1/TRBV3-2
cdr3_aa: CASSQDRRENTEAFF

v_call: TRBV4-1
cdr3_aa: CASSQDNRNTGELFF

v_call: TRBV5-4
cdr3_aa: CASSARVGATNEKLFF

v_call: TRBV10-3
cdr3_aa: CAISESKTGTEQFF

v_call: TRBV7-9
cdr3_aa: CASSSTVRASYNEQFF

v_call: TRBV27
cdr3_aa: CASSLVAGGYNEQFF